This T cell receptor beta chain was identified in a study of T cell responses to AZD1222 COVID-19 vaccine (TCRdb year 2021). At the level of the whole study: AZD1222 recipients whose second dose came at about 4 weeks and those whose second dose came at about 12 weeks were combined into one group, since spike-specific TCR depth and breadth did not differ between the two schedules. TCR sequencing covered more than 230 trial participants: nearly 210 given two doses of AZD1222 and about 26 given two doses of MenACWY control vaccine. Trial participants were enrolled by age into subgroups of 18-55, 56-69 and 70-plus years, and about 150, 27 and 61 TCR-sequenced participants, respectively, were included in these subgroups.

Study-level results and caveats: Reportedly, almost half of the unique spike-specific TCRs recognized epitopes lying outside the regions that are mutated in the B.1.351 and B.1.1.7 variants. After two AZD1222 doses, both the breadth and the depth of spike-specific TCRs were significantly higher than at day 0 and than in MenACWY recipients. The 56-69-year group was small, and its depth increase did not reach significance, likely because of low power. CD4 TCRs associated with the vaccine covered the entire spike protein, and the dominant responses were in regions 160-218 and 743-854. Because no samples from the day 14 peak response were available, repertoires could be characterized only after the peak T cell response. Participants were mostly white British and included more females than males, and it was suggested by the authors that clonal diversity may have been underestimated. Conclusions about previously exposed vaccinees are limited, since just six AZD1222 recipients were seropositive for SARS-CoV-2 at baseline.

The time point tag for this specimen amounts to: baseline before first vaccination. Vaccinee samples came from UK trials COV001 and COV002, including a single-blind randomized controlled phase 2/3 trial of AZD1222 (ChAdOx1 nCoV-19) in healthy adults. Trial participant PBMC samples were collected at day 0 and day 28 after the second dose for TCRbeta chain sequencing. CDR1 SGHRS and CDR2 YFSETQ are derived from the germline V gene. Trimming leaves V shorter by 0 bases and J shorter by 7 bases, with the junction holding 4 bases beyond the gene matches. The CDR3 holds 14 amino acids from the cysteine to the phenylalanine. Of all the DNA, just the CDR3 is kept, 42 bases in frame from base 1. The CDR3 regions of human TCRbeta chains were subjected to immunosequencing. As for the authors' bioinformatics: Repertoire TCRs were matched against a reference library of SARS-CoV-2-specific TCRs generated with the MIRA antigen-specificity platform. Breadth was defined as the fraction of unique TCRs that were SARS-CoV-2-associated, and depth was defined as the fraction of total T cells that were SARS-CoV-2-associated. Each spike-specific TCR was assigned to its reactive spike region and to a CD4 or CD8 class using the MIRA data. Log10-transformed breadth and depth values were compared by one-way ANOVA with Sidak's multiple comparisons tests. TCRdb took over this immuneACCESS table, retaining in-frame rearrangements with V and J assigned. Such tables are incomplete; in checked studies, under half of the missing clones stem from an unresolved V gene, and the remainder is unexplained. V, J and clone size are taken as reported in that table, and D and trimming were inferred from the DNA itself. The sample contains 90,000 to 150,000 clones, 75% to 90% of them found a single time. The ten largest clones capture 2.4% of the sample.

Notes on this clone: What this receptor recognizes is not known. It has no much larger one-base neighbor in the sample; base qualities were not kept.

The TCR originated in an adult in good health. The rearrangement combines TRBV5-1 with TRBJ2-7; 10 nucleotides in the junction match TRBD1. The material sequenced was peripheral blood, taken on day 0 of AZD1222 vaccination. Read as DNA, the sequence is TGCGCCAGCAGCTTGGGACAGGGGGCGGAGGAGCAGTACTTC. Its product reads: CASSLGQGAEEQYF.